The 18 T cell receptor beta chains given below trace back to one sample, sequenced in a study of shared clonotypes between healthy human individuals. Sequencing used immunoSEQ multiplex PCR; TCRdb keeps in-frame clones, though not all of them. The sample yields some 2,100,000 clones, about 92% seen once. CD45RO-negative cells were positively selected for CCR7, leaving out terminally differentiated effector memory CD45RA+ cells. The sequenced sample consisted of naive CD8+ T cells from PBMCs. Receptors were obtained from a man aged 18 to 29 in good health. Some clones in this sample may be carry-over from other donors' samples.

The CDR3 sequence is CASSLALGTPKGNEQFF. The CDR3 DNA reads TGTGCCAGCAGCTTAGCACTTGGGACCCCCAAGGGGAATGAGCAGTTCTTC. V is TRBV7-8 and J is TRBJ2-1, with D tentatively TRBD1 or TRBD2 (5 bases each). The CDR3 is made up of 17 amino acids. V shed 0 bases and J shed 7 bases, with 19 bases lying between them. The germline CDR1 and CDR2 sequences are SGHVS and FQNEAQ.

This chain uses TRBV7-2 with TRBJ2-5, with D possibly matching TRBD1 (5 bases). CDR3 size: 15 residues. CDR1 is SGHTA, CDR2 FQGNSA, per germline. V was shortened by 0 bases and J by 5 bases, with 13 bases between the two germline ends. The CDR3 nucleotides read TGTGCCAGCAGCTTAGCCGCAGTTAGGGGCGAGACCCAGTACTTC. It yields the protein CASSLAAVRGETQYF.

The chain links TRBV5-4 to TRBJ1-1, with D possibly TRBD1 on 6 matching bases. Trimming pared 4 bases from V and 0 bases from J, leaving 16 bases between. The CDR3 totals 16 residues. CDR1 and CDR2 (germline): SGHNT, YYREEE (reference sequence). CDR3 loop: CASSPRVNRVNTEAFF. The CDR3 DNA follows: TGTGCCAGCAGCCCCCGGGTGAACAGGGTGAACACTGAAGCTTTCTTT. The full variable domain, completed using reference TRBV5-4 and TRBJ1-1, is ETGVTQSPTHLIKTRGQQVTLRCSSQSGHNTVSWYQQALGQGPQFIFQYYREEENGRGNFPPRFSGLQFPNYSSELNVNALELDDSALYLCASSPRVNRVNTEAFFGQGTRLTVV.

This sequence joins TRBV13 and TRBJ2-7, with a tentative D call TRBD1 (5 bases). The CDR3 is 17 residues long. Germline V gives CDR1 PRHDT, CDR2 FYEKMQ (reference sequence). Trimming removed 5 bases from V and 2 bases from J, with 22 bases in between. CDR3 amino acids: CASSHRSRLGRAYEQYF. CDR3 bases: TGTGCCAGCAGCCATCGCTCCCGATTAGGCAGGGCCTACGAGCAGTACTTC.

The rearrangement uses TRBV6-1 and TRBJ1-5; D gene unclear. Between the trimmed V and J ends, which lost 7 bases and 3 bases, there was a span of 13 bases. The germline V gene has CDR1 MNHNS and CDR2 SASEGT. This CDR3 is built from 14 residues. The CDR3: CASKIRGHNQPQHF. The CDR3 DNA follows: TGTGCCAGCAAGATCAGAGGGCACAATCAGCCCCAGCATTTT.

The V gene is TRBV28, the J gene TRBJ1-2; 7 bases line up with TRBD1. The germline V gene has CDR1 MDHEN and CDR2 SYDVKM. Trimming cost V 5 bases and J 4 bases; bases outside gene matches: 7. This CDR3 has 14 amino acids. In DNA, the CDR3 is TGTGCCAGCAGTCAGGGGGAGGGTGGCTATGGCTACACCTTC. This encodes CASSQGEGGYGYTF.

The rearrangement uses TRBV5-6 and TRBJ2-7; TRBD1 agrees at 7 bases. This CDR3 region has 15 residues. Germline CDR1 SGHDT, CDR2 YYEEEE. V shed 5 bases, J shed 6 bases, and the junction held 14 bases outside the gene matches. CDR3 sequence reads: CASSENRGPIPEQYF. In nucleotides, the CDR3 is TGTGCCAGCAGTGAGAACAGGGGACCGATTCCCGAGCAGTACTTC.

The chain couples TRBV9 to TRBJ2-3; 14 nucleotides agree with TRBD2. J gave up 2 bases and V 6 bases, and 14 bases lay outside the gene matches. The germline gives CDR1 SGDLS, CDR2 YYNGEE. The CDR3 is made up of 19 amino acids. CDR3 sequence (DNA): TGTGCCAGCAACGACCCCCCGGGACTAGCGGGAGAGAACACAGATACGCAGTATTTT. The encoded protein is CASNDPPGLAGENTDTQYF.

V gene TRBV6-1 combines with J gene TRBJ2-3; D perhaps matches TRBD2 (5 bases). There are 16 residues in the CDR3. V gave up 2 bases and J gave up 3 bases, with 15 bases separating them. Germline CDR1 reads MNHNS; CDR2 reads SASEGT. The CDR3 coding sequence is TGTGCCAGCAGTGAATCGGGAAGAGGGTGGACAGATACGCAGTATTTT. Its translation: CASSESGRGWTDTQYF.

V and J are TRBV4-1 and TRBJ1-2; no definite D call. The CDR3 runs to 13 residues. CDR1 and CDR2 (germline): MGHRA, YSYEKL. Trimming removed 1 base from V and 8 bases from J, with 11 bases in between. CDR3 sequence: CASSQGEVRGYTF. Here the CDR3 DNA reads TGCGCCAGCAGCCAAGGCGAGGTTCGAGGCTACACCTTC.

The chain is built from TRBV28 and TRBJ1-1; no firm D call. Germline CDR1 reads MDHEN; CDR2 reads SYDVKM. With 2 bases removed from V and 0 bases from J, the gap between germline ends came to 22 bases. The CDR3 has 19 amino acids. The CDR3 is CASSLVGVGLGGVNTEAFF. The CDR3 coding sequence is TGTGCCAGCAGTTTAGTCGGGGTGGGTCTCGGAGGAGTGAACACTGAAGCTTTCTTT.

The chain links TRBV4-3 to TRBJ2-1; D is uncertain. The CDR3 loop spans 15 amino acids. Trimming left V 0 bases short and J 2 bases short, with 8 bases between. Germline V CDR1 and CDR2: LGHNA, YSLEER. The CDR3: CASSQDWNTYNEQFF. The CDR3 nucleotides are TGCGCCAGCAGCCAAGATTGGAACACCTACAATGAGCAGTTCTTC.

The chain joins TRBV7-6 to TRBJ2-7; weak D call: TRBD2 (6 bases). Germline V gene lookup returns CDR1 SGHVS and CDR2 FNYEAQ. The V end was cut by 0 bases, the J end by 2 bases, with 11 bases between. There are 15 residues in the CDR3. In DNA, the CDR3 is TGTGCCAGCAGCTTAGCGCGGGACGGTCCCTACGAGCAGTACTTC. Amino acids: CASSLARDGPYEQYF. Full variable domain (outside the CDR3, taken from reference TRBV7-6 and TRBJ2-7): GAGVSQSPRYKVTKRGQDVALRCDPISGHVSLYWYRQALGQGPEFLTYFNYEAQQDKSGLPNDRFSAERPEGSISTLTIQRTEQRDSAMYRCASSLARDGPYEQYFGPGTRLTVT.

This clone was detected once. The sample holds other DNA sequences that translate to the same CDR3. V is TRBV28 and J is TRBJ1-1, with D perhaps TRBD1 (5 bases). The CDR3 contains 12 residues. Deletions cut 3 bases from V and 6 bases from J, with 8 bases between. CDR1 and CDR2 from the germline V gene are MDHEN and SYDVKM. CDR3: CASSLVGPEAFF. The DNA of the CDR3 is TGTGCCAGCAGTTTGGTGGGACCTGAAGCTTTCTTT.

J is TRBJ1-5 and V is TRBV4-2; D is uncertain. V lost 0 bases and J lost 2, with 11 bases in between. CDR1 is LGHNA, CDR2 YNFKEQ, per germline. The CDR3 is 16 residues long. The CDR3 sequence is CASSQDWAPGNQPQHF. CDR3 DNA sequence: TGTGCCAGCAGCCAAGATTGGGCTCCGGGCAATCAGCCCCAGCATTTT.

The V gene is TRBV7-2, the J gene TRBJ2-2, with 7 bases identical to TRBD1. J lost 2 bases, V lost 1 base, and 7 bases had no gene match. The CDR3 is 17 residues long. Germline CDR1 and CDR2: SGHTA and FQGNSA. The chain's CDR3 is CASSLVSRGPNTGELFF. The CDR3 DNA is TGTGCCAGCAGCTTAGTTTCGAGGGGGCCCAACACCGGGGAGCTGTTTTTT.

There are a few counts of this clone. The V gene is TRBV4-2, the J gene TRBJ2-2; D gene unclear. The CDR3 contains 15 residues. V was clipped by 1 base and J by 1 base, with 7 bases between them. Germline values: CDR1 LGHNA, CDR2 YNFKEQ. CDR3 nucleotide sequence: TGTGCCAGCAGCCAAGCTCTTGTGAACACCGGGGAGCTGTTTTTT. Translating it yields CASSQALVNTGELFF.

V usage is TRBV6-5 and J usage is TRBJ2-7; possibly TRBD1 or TRBD2 for D (5 bases each). The CDR3 has 15 residues. CDR1 MNHEY and CDR2 SVGAGI come from the germline V gene. With 2 bases removed from V and 4 bases from J, the gap between germline ends came to 15 bases. In DNA form, the CDR3 reads TGTGCCAGCAGTTACGGGGGAGTAGCGCAATACGAGCAGTACTTC. This gives the protein CASSYGGVAQYEQYF.